Listed below are T cell receptor beta chains from one sample, sequenced in a study of CD8 T cells in ankylosing spondylitis. TCRdb itself ran the 5' RACE reads through MiXCR, one entry per CDR3 protein. Here the sample spans a few hundred thousand distinct CDR3 sequences, less than 10% being singletons. The sequencing input was blood, either unsorted or a sorted T cell fraction (not recorded which). Source of these receptors: a male donor with ankylosing spondylitis. Both conserved end residues are part of each CDR3. The D gene is left open where the match is weak. Size tells how often a clone was seen (once, few, many) or the class of an expanded clone, and some rows leave it out.

>-|TRBV12-3/TRBV12-4|TRBJ2-5|-
TGTGCCAGCAGTTTTGGGGATTCGGAGACCCAGTACTTC
CASSFGDSETQYF
>-|TRBV20-1|TRBJ2-1|-
TGCAGTGCTACGAACGGGGCCACGCCTTACAATGAGCAGTTCTTC
CSATNGATPYNEQFF
>TRBD1|TRBV6-5|TRBJ2-1|few
TGTGCCAGCAGACTCGACAGGGAGCTCTCCTACAATGAGCAGTTCTTC
CASRLDRELSYNEQFF
>-|TRBV20-1|TRBJ2-3|few
TGCAGTGAATCCGGGGCATTCGGAGATACGCAGTATTTT
CSESGAFGDTQYF
>-|TRBV19|TRBJ1-4|-
TGTGCCAGTAGCCCGGGACCGAATAATGAAAAACTGTTTTTT
CASSPGPNNEKLFF
>TRBD1|TRBV9|TRBJ1-3|many
TGTGCCAGCAGCACCCGACAGGGCTGGAGGGACACCATATATTTT
CASSTRQGWRDTIYF
>-|TRBV29-1|TRBJ2-1|many
TGCAGCGTTGGCCCCGGGATTCGCCATGAGCAGTTCTTC
CSVGPGIRHEQFF
>-|TRBV5-1|TRBJ2-3|-
TGCGCCAGCAGCCAACTTGGGGGGCGCCCAGATACGCAGTATTTT
CASSQLGGRPDTQYF
>-|TRBV7-9|TRBJ1-5|-
TGTGCCAGCAGCTTTGGGGACGGTAATCAGCCCCAGCATTTT
CASSFGDGNQPQHF
>TRBD2|TRBV29-1|TRBJ2-1|many
TGCAGCGTTGAACTGGCTAGCGGGTTTTACAATGAGCAGTTCTTC
CSVELASGFYNEQFF
>-|TRBV20-1|TRBJ2-1|few
TGCAGTGCTAGAGAATGGGGGGCCAAGGGGTCCTACAATGAGCAGTTCTTC
CSAREWGAKGSYNEQFF
>-|TRBV7-8|TRBJ2-7|-
TGTGCCAGCCACGGTGGGGGCGAGGACGAGCAGTACTTC
CASHGGGEDEQYF
>TRBD1|TRBV9|TRBJ2-1|few
TGTGCCAGCAGCGTTGAGGGGGCGCCTCACAATGAGCAGTTCTTC
CASSVEGAPHNEQFF
>TRBD1|TRBV10-3|TRBJ2-5|once
TGTGCCATCCGACAGGGGGCAGGGGAGACCCAGTACTTC
CAIRQGAGETQYF
>TRBD2|TRBV20-1|TRBJ2-1|few
TGCAGTGCTAGAGATCCCCGGAGCGGGAGGCCGTTATACAATGAGCAGTTCTTC
CSARDPRSGRPLYNEQFF
>TRBD1|TRBV12-3/TRBV12-4|TRBJ2-7|many
TGTGCCAGCAGACTCTCCGGGACAGCATACGAGCAGTACTTC
CASRLSGTAYEQYF
>-|TRBV7-9|TRBJ1-1|-
TGTGCCAGCAGCTTAGCGCTCGGGGGGAACACTGAAGCTTTCTTT
CASSLALGGNTEAFF
>TRBD1|TRBV7-3|TRBJ2-2|many
TGTGCCAGCAGCTTAAGAAATTTACTAACAGGGGGTCCCAACACCGGGGAGCTGTTTTTT
CASSLRNLLTGGPNTGELFF
>-|TRBV4-2|TRBJ2-7|-
TGTGCCAGCAGCCCCGGGGTTATAAAAGCCGGCGAGCAGTACTTC
CASSPGVIKAGEQYF
>-|TRBV29-1|TRBJ1-5|few
TGCAGCGTCGCGACAGACCTTGATCAGCCCCAGCATTTT
CSVATDLDQPQHF
>-|TRBV30|TRBJ1-4|few
TGTGCCTGGAGTTCAGGGGCTGAAAAACTGTTTTTT
CAWSSGAEKLFF
>-|TRBV29-1|TRBJ1-1|many
TGCAGCGCCTACAGGGAAATAGCTTTCTTT
CSAYREIAFF
>-|TRBV30|TRBJ2-7|-
TGTGCCTGCCACATGATTTCCTACGAGCAGTACTTC
CACHMISYEQYF
>TRBD2|TRBV7-2|TRBJ2-4|few
TGTGCCAGCAGCTTAGAAGAAGCGGGAGGGCTTGGAAACATTCAGTACTTC
CASSLEEAGGLGNIQYF
>TRBD2|TRBV20-1|TRBJ2-1|few
TGCAGTGCTGATAGCGGGAGTGGCCGGGCTGAGCAGTTCTTC
CSADSGSGRAEQFF
>TRBD2|TRBV6-5|TRBJ2-1|few
TGTGCCAGCAGTTACCCTATGGGAGCGGGAGGATACAATGAGCAGTTCTTC
CASSYPMGAGGYNEQFF
>TRBD2|TRBV4-2|TRBJ2-1|many
TGTGCCAGCAGCCAAGCGAGCGGGAGGGCCGTTGAGCAGTTCTTC
CASSQASGRAVEQFF
>TRBD1|TRBV20-1|TRBJ2-1|few
TGCAGTGCCCCGGGACAGGCTGGGAGCAATGAGCAGTTCTTC
CSAPGQAGSNEQFF
>-|TRBV28|TRBJ1-2|-
TGTGCCAGCAGCGCGCAGGGATTCGGTCGCGGCTACACCTTC
CASSAQGFGRGYTF
>TRBD2|TRBV4-1|TRBJ2-2|-
TGCGCCAGCAGCCTGAATTTAGCGGGAGGGAGGGCCGGGGAGCTGTTTTTT
CASSLNLAGGRAGELFF
>TRBD2|TRBV29-1|TRBJ2-3|few
TGCAGCGTTGTGGAAGCGGGAGGCACAGATACGCAGTATTTT
CSVVEAGGTDTQYF
>TRBD1|TRBV10-3|TRBJ2-7|few
TGTGCCAGCACATGGGGGACAGGGGGCCCCTACGAGCAGTACTTC
CASTWGTGGPYEQYF
>-|TRBV10-3|TRBJ2-2|many
TGTGCCATCAGTGAGATGGCCGGGGAGCTGTTTTTT
CAISEMAGELFF
>TRBD1|TRBV7-2|TRBJ2-1|-
TGTGCCAGCAGCCCACAAGCACAGGGGGCTAGCAATGAGCAGTTCTTC
CASSPQAQGASNEQFF